The rows below give T cell receptor beta chains drawn from one sample of a study of blood T cell repertoires in COVID-19. Method: immunoSEQ multiplex PCR; TCRdb's copy keeps in-frame clones and lacks some. The sample holds 270,000 or so clones; approximately 87% are singletons and the top ten take roughly 12%. Sequencing was carried out using peripheral blood. These TCRs come from a woman in her twenties or thirties with COVID-19, enrolled during active disease. The CDR3 runs from the conserved cysteine through the conserved F or W. D genes are given only for firm matches. Rows give clone size only sometimes, using once, few, many, or a class for an expanded clone.

D gene	CDR3 length	V gene	J gene	clone size	CDR3 protein	CDR3 DNA
TRBD1	17	TRBV5-1	TRBJ1-6	.	CASSQTPGQGAESPLHF	TGCGCCAGCAGCCAGACTCCGGGACAGGGGGCTGAATCACCCCTCCACTTT
.	14	TRBV2	TRBJ1-1	.	CASTAGGMNTEAFF	TGTGCCAGCACCGCGGGGGGGATGAACACTGAAGCTTTCTTT
TRBD2	15	TRBV5-1	TRBJ2-1	.	CASSFVAGGYNEQFF	TGCGCCAGCAGCTTCGTGGCGGGGGGATACAATGAGCAGTTCTTC
TRBD2	13	TRBV30	TRBJ2-7	.	CAWSLGRAYEQYF	TGTGCCTGGAGTTTGGGGAGGGCCTACGAGCAGTACTTC
TRBD1	15	TRBV5-4	TRBJ2-7	once	CASSPWTGKRYEQYF	TGTGCCAGCAGCCCCTGGACAGGGAAGCGGTACGAGCAGTACTTC
.	15	TRBV27	TRBJ2-3	.	CASRSLGAGTDTQYF	TGTGCCAGCAGGTCCTTAGGGGCCGGCACAGATACGCAGTATTTT
TRBD2	17	TRBV2	TRBJ2-1	.	CASSELVAGGQGNEQFF	TGTGCCAGCAGTGAGCTAGTAGCGGGGGGGCAAGGCAATGAGCAGTTCTTC
.	12	TRBV10-3	TRBJ2-3	.	CAISDLDDTQYF	TGTGCCATCAGTGACCTAGACGATACGCAGTATTTT
.	14	TRBV5-1	TRBJ1-1	few	CASSLTGGLTEAFF	TGCGCCAGCAGCTTGACAGGAGGGTTGACTGAAGCTTTCTTT
TRBD1	15	TRBV28	TRBJ1-1	.	CASYRAGGPGTEAFF	TGTGCCAGCTACCGGGCAGGGGGCCCGGGGACTGAAGCTTTCTTT
.	12	TRBV12-3/TRBV12-4	TRBJ2-7	.	CASSFHSYEQYF	TGTGCCAGCAGTTTCCACTCCTACGAGCAGTACTTC
.	13	TRBV16	TRBJ1-6	.	CASSRGGNSPLHF	TGTGCCAGCAGCAGGGGAGGTAATTCACCCCTCCACTTT
TRBD2	16	TRBV5-1	TRBJ2-3	.	CASSAEGLAATDTQYF	TGCGCCAGCAGCGCCGAGGGACTAGCGGCCACAGATACGCAGTATTTT
.	15	TRBV5-1	TRBJ2-4	.	CASSFPVPAKNIQYF	TGCGCCAGCAGCTTCCCAGTCCCGGCCAAAAACATTCAGTACTTC
.	13	TRBV9	TRBJ2-3	once	CASSVGGLDTQYF	TGTGCCAGCAGCGTAGGAGGGTTAGATACGCAGTATTTT
.	13	TRBV3-1/TRBV3-2	TRBJ1-2	once	CASSLRTGNGYTF	TGTGCCAGCAGCCTCCGAACAGGGAATGGCTACACCTTC
TRBD2	15	TRBV7-8	TRBJ2-1	.	CASSPLAGVRYEQFF	TGTGCCAGCAGTCCACTAGCGGGGGTGCGTTATGAGCAGTTCTTC
TRBD1	14	TRBV18	TRBJ1-3	.	CASSPRTGEDTIYF	TGTGCCAGCTCACCAAGGACAGGGGAGGACACCATATATTTT
TRBD1	14	TRBV28	TRBJ2-4	.	CASSPPGTGNIQYF	TGTGCCAGCAGTCCACCCGGGACAGGGAACATTCAGTACTTC
.	14	TRBV10-3	TRBJ1-1	.	CAISETPGGTEAFF	TGTGCCATCAGTGAGACACCCGGGGGCACTGAAGCTTTCTTT
.	15	TRBV11-2	TRBJ1-2	.	CASSLDRVAGYGYTF	TGTGCCAGCAGCTTAGATCGGGTGGCCGGCTATGGCTACACCTTC
.	15	TRBV27	TRBJ1-2	.	CASSFGGGVVYGYTF	TGTGCCAGCAGTTTCGGGGGGGGTGTGGTCTATGGCTACACCTTC
.	15	TRBV3-1/TRBV3-2	TRBJ2-3	.	CASSQRGRIPDTQYF	TGTGCCAGCAGCCAAAGGGGTAGAATCCCAGATACGCAGTATTTT
TRBD2	15	TRBV4-1	TRBJ2-7	.	CASSLRTSGSYEQYF	TGCGCCAGCAGCCTCCGGACTAGCGGGTCCTACGAGCAGTACTTC
TRBD1	16	TRBV4-1	TRBJ2-7	.	CASSQVTGGAGYEQYF	TGCGCCAGCAGCCAAGTGACAGGGGGCGCGGGCTACGAGCAGTACTTC
.	15	TRBV18	TRBJ2-2	.	CASSPFQTNTGELFF	TGTGCCAGCTCACCGTTCCAGACGAACACCGGGGAGCTGTTTTTT
.	14	TRBV3-1/TRBV3-2	TRBJ1-4	once	CASRSQGINEKLFF	TGTGCCAGCAGGTCGCAGGGAATTAATGAAAAACTGTTTTTT
.	15	TRBV11-2	TRBJ1-4	.	CASSARQVASEKLFF	TGTGCCAGCAGCGCCAGACAGGTGGCAAGTGAAAAACTGTTTTTT
.	13	TRBV5-4	TRBJ1-2	.	CASSLEPNYGYTF	TGTGCCAGCAGCTTGGAGCCAAACTATGGCTACACCTTC
.	15	TRBV3-1/TRBV3-2	TRBJ2-5	.	CASSQPRRGGGTQYF	TGTGCCAGCAGCCAACCAAGGAGGGGAGGGGGGACCCAGTACTTC
.	12	TRBV19	TRBJ2-7	.	CASSMGEYEQYF	TGTGCCAGTAGTATGGGAGAATACGAGCAGTACTTC
.	18	TRBV7-2	TRBJ2-1	.	CASSLVVFGTATYNEQFF	TGTGCCAGCAGCTTAGTAGTCTTCGGGACTGCGACCTACAATGAGCAGTTCTTC
TRBD1	16	TRBV7-9	TRBJ1-4	.	CASSGPTGGANEKLFF	TGTGCCAGCAGCGGACCTACAGGGGGCGCGAATGAAAAACTGTTTTTT
.	14	TRBV19	TRBJ2-6	.	CASKPVSGANVLTF	TGTGCCAGTAAACCGGTCTCTGGGGCCAACGTCCTGACTTTC
.	12	TRBV3-1/TRBV3-2	TRBJ1-6	.	CASSMQAGALHF	TGTGCCAGCAGCATGCAGGCGGGGGCCCTCCACTTT
TRBD1	16	TRBV27	TRBJ2-3	.	CASSTTGTGVGDTQYF	TGTGCCAGCAGTACGACCGGGACAGGGGTTGGAGATACGCAGTATTTT
.	12	TRBV12-3/TRBV12-4	TRBJ1-2	.	CASSLGLHGYTF	TGTGCCAGCAGTCTGGGACTCCATGGCTACACCTTC
.	14	TRBV4-1	TRBJ2-5	.	CASSQASRWETQYF	TGCGCCAGCAGCCAAGCGTCGAGATGGGAGACCCAGTACTTC
.	16	TRBV4-1	TRBJ1-2	.	CASSQDLGRANYGYTF	TGCGCCAGCAGCCAAGATTTAGGGAGGGCTAACTATGGCTACACCTTC
.	11	TRBV20-1	TRBJ2-7	.	CSARQSYEQYF	TGCAGTGCTAGACAATCCTACGAGCAGTACTTC
.	13	TRBV12-3/TRBV12-4	TRBJ1-2	.	CASSLTVRYGYTF	TGTGCCAGCAGTCTGACAGTGAGGTATGGCTACACCTTC
.	14	TRBV14	TRBJ2-7	.	CASSRRGDSYEQYF	TGTGCCAGCAGCCGCCGGGGTGATTCCTACGAGCAGTACTTC
TRBD1	13	TRBV30	TRBJ1-4	.	CAWTDRGGEKLFF	TGTGCCTGGACGGACAGGGGAGGTGAAAAACTGTTTTTT
.	14	TRBV7-9	TRBJ2-7	.	CASSLLQTPYEQYF	TGTGCCAGCAGCTTACTACAGACCCCCTACGAGCAGTACTTC
TRBD1	15	TRBV15	TRBJ2-2	.	CATSRGTGDTGELFF	TGTGCCACCAGCAGAGGGACAGGAGACACCGGGGAGCTGTTTTTT
TRBD1	14	TRBV28	TRBJ2-7	.	CASSSGTESYEQYF	TGTGCCAGCAGCTCCGGGACAGAGAGTTACGAGCAGTACTTC
.	12	TRBV5-6	TRBJ2-2	once	CASTLASGELFF	TGTGCCAGCACCCTGGCCTCCGGGGAGCTGTTTTTT
.	13	TRBV7-6	TRBJ2-3	.	CASRQIGAWTQYF	TGTGCCAGCCGACAGATCGGAGCGTGGACGCAGTATTTT
.	12	TRBV27	TRBJ1-1	.	CASSRGNTEAFF	TGTGCCAGCAGCAGGGGGAACACTGAAGCTTTCTTT
.	18	TRBV11-2	TRBJ1-6	few	CASSLGGGGRSYNSPLHF	TGTGCCAGCAGCTTAGGGGGAGGAGGGCGCTCCTATAATTCACCCCTCCACTTT
.	17	TRBV27	TRBJ2-3	.	CASSLLMGGTSTDTQYF	TGTGCCAGCAGTTTACTTATGGGAGGAACTAGCACAGATACGCAGTATTTT
.	14	TRBV10-3	TRBJ1-1	.	CAINPDGLVTEAFF	TGTGCCATCAACCCAGATGGCTTGGTCACTGAAGCTTTCTTT
.	14	TRBV25-1	TRBJ1-1	.	CASSRDGGPGEAFF	TGTGCCAGCAGCCGGGACGGGGGTCCGGGTGAAGCTTTCTTT
.	16	TRBV2	TRBJ1-4	.	CATRTGTLTTNEKLFF	TGTGCCACTCGGACGGGGACTCTTACAACTAATGAAAAACTGTTTTTT
.	15	TRBV30	TRBJ1-1	once	CAWRGYRAAGTEAFF	TGTGCCTGGAGGGGTTACAGAGCAGCGGGAACTGAAGCTTTCTTT
.	12	TRBV29-1	TRBJ2-2	.	CSAREVTGELFF	TGCAGCGCCAGGGAAGTGACCGGGGAGCTGTTTTTT
.	15	TRBV7-6	TRBJ1-2	.	CASSLGTAGGDGYTF	TGTGCCAGCAGCTTAGGGACCGCGGGTGGCGATGGCTACACCTTC
TRBD1	15	TRBV7-9	TRBJ2-7	.	CASSLDGTVSYEQYF	TGTGCCAGCAGCCTCGACGGGACAGTCTCCTACGAGCAGTACTTC
.	15	TRBV5-4	TRBJ2-7	.	CASSLGAGGSYEQYF	TGTGCCAGCAGCTTGGGGGCAGGGGGGAGCTACGAGCAGTACTTC
TRBD1	16	TRBV7-2	TRBJ2-2	.	CASSQGQRLSTGELFF	TGTGCCAGCAGCCAGGGACAGCGGTTGAGCACCGGGGAGCTGTTTTTT